The present TCR beta chain was sequenced within a study of CD8+ T cells in alopecia areata. Following RNA extraction, reverse transcription yielded cDNA that acted as the sequencing template. TCRdb's table, derived via immunoSEQ multiplex PCR, lists solely in-frame clones and lacks some. The sample shows fewer than 200,000 clones, around 60% of them seen only once. CDR3 length: 16 amino acids. CDR1 and CDR2 from the germline V gene are SEHNR and FQNEAQ (reference sequence). Trimming left V 5 bases short and J 0 bases short, with 13 bases between. The specimen was CD4+ T cells sorted from blood, collected at week 0. The sequence was collected from a human donor with alopecia areata. The rearrangement links TRBV7-9 to TRBJ2-2; D gene unclear. The CDR3 nucleotides are TGTGCCAGCAGCCAAGAGACGGGCACGAACACCGGGGAGCTGTTTTTT. Its translation is CASSQETGTNTGELFF.